This passage covers 29 T cell receptor beta chains from one sample sequenced in a study of T cells in severe cutaneous drug reactions. The patients sequenced had a carbamazepine-induced Stevens-Johnson syndrome or toxic epidermal necrolysis reaction. TCR subtype-specific primers in iRepertoire multiplex PCR prepared libraries for bulk and single-cell sequencing. Using the multiplex PCR reads, TCRdb records one entry per CDR3 protein without DNA. Recorded for this sample: about 5,500 distinct CDR3 sequences. Sequencing used PBMCs. The receptors come from a human donor with a severe cutaneous adverse drug reaction.

In terms of frequency, this clonotype is medium-sized. This rearrangement joins TRBV7-8 to TRBJ2-1. Germline CDR1 reads SGHVS; CDR2 reads FQNEAQ. This CDR3 comprises 14 residues. The CDR3 protein is CASSLSGTRSEQFF.

This clonotype is medium-sized (0.01 to 0.1%) by frequency. The gene calls are TRBV6-1 and TRBJ2-1; there is no DNA to check the TCRdb D call of TRBD1. The CDR3 covers 15 residues. Germline V gene sequence: CDR1 MNHNS, CDR2 SASEGT. The CDR3 loop is CASSPQGSAYNEQFF.

Frequency places this clonotype as medium-sized. V gene TRBV28 combines with J gene TRBJ2-5; absent DNA, TCRdb's TRBD1 call cannot be checked. The V gene's germline CDR1 is MDHEN and CDR2 SYDVKM. The CDR3 covers 15 residues. The CDR3 loop is CASSGAGTGQETQYF.

V gene TRBV6-1 combines with J gene TRBJ2-1; TCRdb returns TRBD2, unconfirmable since there is no DNA. This CDR3 region has 15 residues. Germline V gene data show CDR1 as MNHNS and CDR2 as SASEGT. The CDR3 sequence is CASSLTSGSPNEQFF.

By frequency, this clonotype registers medium-sized. The CDR3 protein is CASSPAAEGNTIYF. This rearrangement joins TRBV6-1 to TRBJ1-3. CDR3 size: 14 residues. Per the germline V gene, CDR1 is MNHNS and CDR2 is SASEGT.

The rearrangement joins TRBV12-3 or TRBV12-4 to TRBJ2-3; the TRBD2 assignment by TCRdb is unverifiable without DNA. The CDR3 is made up of 15 amino acids. CDR3 loop: CASSFETPDADTQYF.

The V call is TRBV7-9, the J call TRBJ1-3; there is no DNA to check the TCRdb D call of TRBD1. The CDR3 has 16 residues. CDR1 is SEHNR and CDR2 is FQNEAQ in the germline V gene (reference sequence). CDR3 sequence reads: CASSSSDRGLGNTIYF.

Measured by frequency, this clonotype is medium-sized (0.01 to 0.1%). The genes are TRBV4-3 and TRBJ2-1. Germline-derived CDR1 and CDR2 are LGHNA and YSLEER. The CDR3 consists of 13 residues. CDR3 in amino acids: CASSLGVTERKFF.

Its frequency marks this clonotype as medium-sized. The J gene is TRBJ2-7, the V gene TRBV28; TCRdb designates TRBD1, a call that cannot be tested without DNA. The germline V gene has CDR1 MDHEN and CDR2 SYDVKM. The CDR3 spans 14 residues. CDR3 region: CASSLRDRTYEQYF.

This chain uses TRBV30 with TRBJ1-1; TCRdb names TRBD1, which stays unverified in the absence of DNA. The V gene's germline CDR1 is GTSNPN and CDR2 SVGIG (reference sequence). This CDR3 region has 13 residues. The CDR3 loop is CAWSGLGVTEAFF.

The rearrangement joins TRBV11-2 to TRBJ2-5. The CDR3 runs to 13 residues. Germline CDR1 reads SGHAT; CDR2 reads FQNNGV. CDR3 amino acids: CASSLGLGVTQYF.

The chain employs TRBV4-2 and TRBJ1-5; checking the TCRdb D call of TRBD1 is not possible without DNA. This CDR3 has 17 amino acids. Germline V gives CDR1 LGHNA, CDR2 YNFKEQ. CDR3 sequence reads: CASSPGGAFDSNQPQHF.

The V gene is TRBV30, the J gene TRBJ1-1; TCRdb's D call, TRBD1, is unchecked because there is no DNA. The V gene's germline CDR1 is GTSNPN and CDR2 SVGIG (reference sequence). This CDR3 spans 14 amino acids. CDR3 protein: CAWSLTVFDTEAFF.

The CDR3 loop is CAWRVTRYSTRYNEQFF. This chain uses TRBV30 with TRBJ2-1. Germline CDR1 GTSNPN, CDR2 SVGIG (reference sequence). CDR3 length equals 17 residues.

The chain recombines TRBV20-1 with TRBJ2-7; TCRdb picks TRBD1, but there is no DNA to check that call. This CDR3 has 13 residues. Germline V CDR1 and CDR2: DFQATT, SNEGSKA (reference sequence). This chain's CDR3 is CSASTGTEYEQYF.

This clonotype is medium-sized by frequency. This rearrangement joins TRBV4-1 to TRBJ1-3; the TCRdb D gene call, TRBD1, has no DNA to confirm it. The CDR3 totals 16 residues. In germline, CDR1 is MGHRA, CDR2 YSYEKL. CDR3: CASSQDISGAGNTIYF.

J is TRBJ2-1 and V is TRBV5-1; absent DNA, TCRdb's TRBD2 call cannot be checked. This CDR3 is 16 amino acids long. The germline V gene encodes CDR1 SGHRS and CDR2 YFSETQ. CDR3 amino acids: CASSQTSGAFTNEQFF.

The V and J genes are TRBV9 and TRBJ2-1; TCRdb's assignment of TRBD2 cannot be checked, as there is no DNA. CDR1 is SGDLS, CDR2 YYNGEE, per germline. This CDR3 comprises 14 residues. CDR3 loop: CASSDWTTYNEQFF.

This clonotype registers medium-sized by frequency. The chain recombines TRBV28 with TRBJ1-2; the D gene TCRdb calls, TRBD1, cannot be checked with no DNA. The CDR3 is made up of 16 amino acids. CDR1 is MDHEN and CDR2 is SYDVKM in the germline V gene. The CDR3 protein is CASSLRQGLEEYGYTF.

This clonotype is called medium-sized based on its frequency. The chain couples TRBV7-9 to TRBJ2-2; TCRdb outputs TRBD2, but without DNA this stays unchecked. Germline V CDR1 and CDR2: SEHNR, FQNEAQ (reference sequence). This CDR3 has 13 amino acids. The CDR3 protein is CASSLGGAGELFF.

The chain employs TRBV11-2 and TRBJ2-7; TCRdb's D call of TRBD1 is untestable without DNA. CDR3 size: 15 residues. Germline values: CDR1 SGHAT, CDR2 FQNNGV. The CDR3 region is CASSLAPGGAYEQYF.

The chain recombines TRBV5-5 with TRBJ1-3. Germline V gene sequence: CDR1 SGHKS, CDR2 YYEKEE (reference sequence). The CDR3 has 16 residues. The CDR3 sequence: CASSYAVQFGGDTIYF.

This chain uses TRBV20-1 with TRBJ2-7. Germline V CDR1 and CDR2: DFQATT, SNEGSKA (reference sequence). This CDR3 has 13 amino acids. This chain's CDR3 is CSARDRDLYEQYF.

The rearrangement links TRBV11-2 to TRBJ2-3; TCRdb indicates TRBD2, and absent DNA this call remains unverified. The CDR3 spans 16 residues. Germline V gives CDR1 SGHAT, CDR2 FQNNGV. This chain's CDR3 is CASSLVWREFQDTQYF. The full variable domain, its missing parts supplied by reference TRBV11-2 and TRBJ2-3, is EAGVAQSPRYKIIEKRQSVAFWCNPISGHATLYWYQQILGQGPKLLIQFQNNGVVDDSQLPKDRFSAERLKGVDSTLKIQPAKLEDSAVYLCASSLVWREFQDTQYFGPGTRLTVL.

Frequency places this clonotype as medium-sized (0.01 to 0.1%). The chain has TRBV28 and TRBJ1-1. This CDR3 contains 14 residues. Germline V gives CDR1 MDHEN, CDR2 SYDVKM. This chain's CDR3 is CASSLHSRRTEAFF.

According to its frequency, this clonotype is medium-sized. This chain connects TRBV6-1 to TRBJ1-2. CDR1 is MNHNS and CDR2 is SASEGT in the germline V gene. CDR3 length: 14 residues. CDR3 protein: CASRTTEMFFGYTF.

Its frequency marks this clonotype as medium-sized (0.01 to 0.1%). The gene calls are TRBV6-2 or TRBV6-3 and TRBJ2-3; the TCRdb D gene call, TRBD2, has no DNA to confirm it. Germline CDR1 and CDR2: MNHEY and SVGEGT. This CDR3 has 16 amino acids. The CDR3 loop is CASSYSRDYLTDTQYF.

Its frequency marks this clonotype as medium-sized. The chain couples TRBV27 to TRBJ2-1; TCRdb names TRBD1, which stays unverified in the absence of DNA. CDR1 is MNHEY, CDR2 SMNVEV, per germline (reference sequence). The CDR3 consists of 18 residues. CDR3 region: CASSLTSLLGGGDNEQFF.

The chain is built from TRBV4-3 and TRBJ2-1; TCRdb selects TRBD1, and the lack of DNA leaves this call unchecked. The length of the CDR3 is 15 residues. CDR1 is LGHNA and CDR2 is YSLEER in the germline V gene. CDR3 protein: CASSPGTSSYNEQFF.